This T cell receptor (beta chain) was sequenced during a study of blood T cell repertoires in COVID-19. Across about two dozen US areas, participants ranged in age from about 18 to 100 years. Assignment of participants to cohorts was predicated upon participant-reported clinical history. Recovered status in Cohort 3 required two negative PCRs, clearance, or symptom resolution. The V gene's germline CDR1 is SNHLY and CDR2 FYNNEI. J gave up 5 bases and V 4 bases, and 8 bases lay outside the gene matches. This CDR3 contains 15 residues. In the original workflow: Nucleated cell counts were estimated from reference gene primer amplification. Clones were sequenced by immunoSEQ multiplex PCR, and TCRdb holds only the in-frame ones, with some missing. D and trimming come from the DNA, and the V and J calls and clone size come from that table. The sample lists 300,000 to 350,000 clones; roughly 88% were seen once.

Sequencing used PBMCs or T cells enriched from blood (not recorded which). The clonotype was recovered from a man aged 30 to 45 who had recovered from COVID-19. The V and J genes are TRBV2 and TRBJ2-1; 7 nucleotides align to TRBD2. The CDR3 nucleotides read TGTGCCAGCAGTGCGCTAGCGGCTATAAACAATGAGCAGTTCTTC. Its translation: CASSALAAINNEQFF.